The clone carrying this TCR beta chain has a count of ten or more. The CDR3 is 15 residues long. Germline CDR1 and CDR2: MNHEY and SVGAGI. V lost 0 bases to trimming and J lost 10 bases; unmatched junction nucleotides: 9. The entry originates in a study of T-cell reconstitution after alpha-beta-depleted transplantation in children. Unique molecular identifiers tagged the TCRbeta library. TCRdb reanalysed the PCR reads using MiXCR and keeps one entry per CDR3 protein. The sample gives fewer than 550,000 distinct CDR3 sequences, over 9.5% of which show up once; 13% to 15% is in the top ten. The clonotype was recovered from a female patient aged 2-10 years who had a stem cell transplant for aplastic anemia, so the T cells may come from the graft donor. The chain is built from TRBV6-5 and TRBJ2-7; 10 bases map to TRBD2. Sequencing was performed on PBMCs, mostly from graft donor cells, taken 180 days after TCRalphabeta/CD19-depleted stem cell transplant. DNA for the CDR3: TGTGCCAGCAGTTACTCGAGGCTAGCGGGAGATGAACAGTACTTC. It is translated as CASSYSRLAGDEQYF.